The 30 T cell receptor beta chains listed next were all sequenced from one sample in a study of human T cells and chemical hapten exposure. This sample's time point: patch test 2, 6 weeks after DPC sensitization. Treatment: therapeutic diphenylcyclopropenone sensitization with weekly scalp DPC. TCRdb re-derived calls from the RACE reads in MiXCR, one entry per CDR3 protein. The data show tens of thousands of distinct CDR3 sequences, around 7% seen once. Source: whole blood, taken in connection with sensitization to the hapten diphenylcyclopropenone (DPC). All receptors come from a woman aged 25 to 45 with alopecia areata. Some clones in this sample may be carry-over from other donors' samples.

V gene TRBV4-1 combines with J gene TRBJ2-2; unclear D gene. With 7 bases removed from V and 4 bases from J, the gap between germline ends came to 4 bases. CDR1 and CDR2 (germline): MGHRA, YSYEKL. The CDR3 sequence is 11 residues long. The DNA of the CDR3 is TGCGCCAGCACTGGCACCGGGGAGCTGTTTTTT. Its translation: CASTGTGELFF.

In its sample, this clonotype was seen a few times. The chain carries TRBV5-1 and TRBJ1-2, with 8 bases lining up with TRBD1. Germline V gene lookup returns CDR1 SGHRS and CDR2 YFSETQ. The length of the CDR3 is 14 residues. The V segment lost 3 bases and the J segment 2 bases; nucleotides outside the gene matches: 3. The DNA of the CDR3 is TGCGCCAGCAGCTCGACAGGGGACAACTATGGCTACACCTTC. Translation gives CASSSTGDNYGYTF. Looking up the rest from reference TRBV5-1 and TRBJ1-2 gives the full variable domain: KAGVTQTPRYLIKTRGQQVTLSCSPISGHRSVSWYQQTPGQGLQFLFEYFSETQRNKGNFPGRFSGRQFSNSRSEMNVSTLELGDSALYLCASSSTGDNYGYTFGSGTRLTVV.

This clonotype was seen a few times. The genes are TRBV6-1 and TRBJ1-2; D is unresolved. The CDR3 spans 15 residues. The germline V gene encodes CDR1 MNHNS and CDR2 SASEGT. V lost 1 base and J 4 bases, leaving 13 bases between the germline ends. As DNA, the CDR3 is TGTGCCAGCAGTGAAGGTAGAGGGCCCCTCTATGGCTACACCTTC. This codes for CASSEGRGPLYGYTF.

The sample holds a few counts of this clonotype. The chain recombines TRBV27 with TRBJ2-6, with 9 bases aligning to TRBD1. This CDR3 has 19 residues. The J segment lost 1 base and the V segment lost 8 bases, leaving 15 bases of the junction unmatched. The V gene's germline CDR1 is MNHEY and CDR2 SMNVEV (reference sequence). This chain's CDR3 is CASGEYRGRKVSGANVLTF. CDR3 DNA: TGTGCCAGCGGAGAGTACAGGGGGCGAAAGGTGTCTGGGGCCAACGTCCTGACTTTC.

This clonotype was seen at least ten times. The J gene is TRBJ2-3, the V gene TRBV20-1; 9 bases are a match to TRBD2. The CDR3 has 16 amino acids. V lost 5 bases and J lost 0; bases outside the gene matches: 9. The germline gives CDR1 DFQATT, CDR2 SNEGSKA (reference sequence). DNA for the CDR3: TGCAGTGCTTACTGGGCTAGCGGGGTTAGCACAGATACGCAGTATTTT. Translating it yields CSAYWASGVSTDTQYF.

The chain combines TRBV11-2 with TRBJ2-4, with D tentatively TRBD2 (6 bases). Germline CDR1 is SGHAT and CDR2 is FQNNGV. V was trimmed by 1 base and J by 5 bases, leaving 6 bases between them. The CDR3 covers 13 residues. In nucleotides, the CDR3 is TGTGCCAGCAGCTTAGGGGGGGAAAACATTCAGTACTTC. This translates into CASSLGGENIQYF.

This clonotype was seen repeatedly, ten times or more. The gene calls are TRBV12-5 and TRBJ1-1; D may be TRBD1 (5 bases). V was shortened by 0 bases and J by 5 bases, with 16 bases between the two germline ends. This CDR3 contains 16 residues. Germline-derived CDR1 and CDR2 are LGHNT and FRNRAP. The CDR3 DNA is TGTGCTAGTGGTTTGGTGAAGGGGACGTCTAGGACTGAAGCTTTCTTT. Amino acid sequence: CASGLVKGTSRTEAFF.

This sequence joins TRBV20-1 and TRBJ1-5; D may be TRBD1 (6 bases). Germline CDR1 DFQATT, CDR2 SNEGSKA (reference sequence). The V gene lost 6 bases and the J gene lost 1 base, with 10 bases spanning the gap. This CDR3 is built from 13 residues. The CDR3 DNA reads TGCAGTGCGGAGGGGGACAGCAATCAGCCCCAGCATTTT. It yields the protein CSAEGDSNQPQHF.

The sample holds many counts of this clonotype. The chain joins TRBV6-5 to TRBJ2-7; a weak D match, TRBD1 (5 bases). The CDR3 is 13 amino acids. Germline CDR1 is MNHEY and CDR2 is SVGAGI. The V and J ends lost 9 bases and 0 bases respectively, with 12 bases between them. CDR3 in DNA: TGTGCCAGTTCCAGGGTCTCCTCCTACGAGCAGTACTTC. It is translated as CASSRVSSYEQYF.

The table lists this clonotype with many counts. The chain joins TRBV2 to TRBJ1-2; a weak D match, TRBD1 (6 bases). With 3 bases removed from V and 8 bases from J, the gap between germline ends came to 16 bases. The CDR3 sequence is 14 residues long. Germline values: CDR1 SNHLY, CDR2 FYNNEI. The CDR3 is CASSDMGGPWGYTF. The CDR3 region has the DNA TGTGCCAGCAGTGATATGGGGGGGCCGTGGGGCTACACCTTC. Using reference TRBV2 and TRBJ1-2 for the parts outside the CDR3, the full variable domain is EPEVTQTPSHQVTQMGQEVILRCVPISNHLYFYWYRQILGQKVEFLVSFYNNEISEKSEIFDDQFSVERPDGSNFTLKIRSTKLEDSAMYFCASSDMGGPWGYTFGSGTRLTVV.

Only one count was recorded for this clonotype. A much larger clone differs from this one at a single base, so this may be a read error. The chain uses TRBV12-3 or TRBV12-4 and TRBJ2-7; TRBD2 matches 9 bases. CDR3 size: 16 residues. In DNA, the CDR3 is TGTGCCAGCGGTTTAGCGCGGCGGGGGGGCGACTACGAGCAGTACTTC. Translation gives CASGLARRGGDYEQYF.

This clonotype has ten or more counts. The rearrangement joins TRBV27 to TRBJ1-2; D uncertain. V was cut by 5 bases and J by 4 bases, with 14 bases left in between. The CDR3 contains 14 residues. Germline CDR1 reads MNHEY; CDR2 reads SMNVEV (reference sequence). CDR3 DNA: TGTGCCAGCAGTCGTTTCGGACCGACCTATGGCTACACCTTC. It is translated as CASSRFGPTYGYTF.

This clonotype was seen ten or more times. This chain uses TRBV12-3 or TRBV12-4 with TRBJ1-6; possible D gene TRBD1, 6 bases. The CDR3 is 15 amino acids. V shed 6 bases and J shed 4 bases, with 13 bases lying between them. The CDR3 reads CASRSTGSYNSPLHF. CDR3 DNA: TGTGCCAGCAGGTCGACAGGCTCTTATAATTCACCCCTCCACTTT.

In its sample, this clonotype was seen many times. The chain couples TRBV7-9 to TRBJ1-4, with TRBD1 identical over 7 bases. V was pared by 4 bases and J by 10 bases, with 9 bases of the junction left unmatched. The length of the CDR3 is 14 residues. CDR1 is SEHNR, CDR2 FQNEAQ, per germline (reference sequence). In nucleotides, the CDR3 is TGTGCCAGCAGCTCCCACAGCCAGGGGGGAAAACTGTTTTTT. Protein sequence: CASSSHSQGGKLFF.

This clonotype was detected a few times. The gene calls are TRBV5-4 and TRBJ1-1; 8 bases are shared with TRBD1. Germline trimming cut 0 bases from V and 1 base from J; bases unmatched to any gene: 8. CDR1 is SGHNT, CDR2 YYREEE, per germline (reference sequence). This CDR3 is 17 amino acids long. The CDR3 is CASSLGIGGQANTEAFF. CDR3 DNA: TGTGCCAGCAGCTTGGGTATAGGGGGACAGGCGAACACTGAAGCTTTCTTT.

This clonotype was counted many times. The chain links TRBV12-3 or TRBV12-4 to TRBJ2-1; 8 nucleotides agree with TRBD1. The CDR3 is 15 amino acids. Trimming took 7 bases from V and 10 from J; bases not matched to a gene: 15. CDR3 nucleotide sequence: TGTGCCAGCAATCCAAGCGCAGGGGGCCAGTACGAGCAGTTCTTC. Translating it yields CASNPSAGGQYEQFF.

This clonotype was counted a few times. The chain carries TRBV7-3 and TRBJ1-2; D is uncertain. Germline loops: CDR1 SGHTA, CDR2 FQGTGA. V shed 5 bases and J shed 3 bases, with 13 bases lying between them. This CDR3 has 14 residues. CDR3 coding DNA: TGTGCCAGCAGCCTAGGGCCCACCTACTATGGCTACACCTTC. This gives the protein CASSLGPTYYGYTF. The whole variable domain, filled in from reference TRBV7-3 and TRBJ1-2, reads GAGVSQTPSNKVTEKGKYVELRCDPISGHTALYWYRQSLGQGPEFLIYFQGTGAADDSGLPNDRFFAVRPEGSVSTLKIQRTERGDSAVYLCASSLGPTYYGYTFGSGTRLTVV.

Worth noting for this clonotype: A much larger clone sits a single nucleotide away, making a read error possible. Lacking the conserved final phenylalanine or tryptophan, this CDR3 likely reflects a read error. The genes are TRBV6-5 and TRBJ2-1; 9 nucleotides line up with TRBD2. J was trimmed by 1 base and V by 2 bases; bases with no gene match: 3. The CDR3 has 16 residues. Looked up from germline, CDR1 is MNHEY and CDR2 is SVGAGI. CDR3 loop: CASSYALAGSYNEQFI. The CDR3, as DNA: TGTGCCAGCAGTTACGCCCTAGCGGGGTCCTACAATGAGCAGTTCATC.

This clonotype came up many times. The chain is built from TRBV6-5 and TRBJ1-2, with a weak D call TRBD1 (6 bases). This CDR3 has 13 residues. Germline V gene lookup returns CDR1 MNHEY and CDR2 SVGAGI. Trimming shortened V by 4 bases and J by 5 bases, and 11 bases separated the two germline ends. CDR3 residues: CASSSTGSYGYTF. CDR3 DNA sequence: TGTGCCAGCAGTTCAACAGGGTCATATGGCTACACCTTC.

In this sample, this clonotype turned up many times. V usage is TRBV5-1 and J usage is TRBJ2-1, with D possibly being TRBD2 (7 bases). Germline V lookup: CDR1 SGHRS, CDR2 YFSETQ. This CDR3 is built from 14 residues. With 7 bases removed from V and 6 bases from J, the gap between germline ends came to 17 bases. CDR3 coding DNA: TGCGCCAGCGGATCTGGGGGGGCCGGCAATGAGCAGTTCTTC. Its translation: CASGSGGAGNEQFF.

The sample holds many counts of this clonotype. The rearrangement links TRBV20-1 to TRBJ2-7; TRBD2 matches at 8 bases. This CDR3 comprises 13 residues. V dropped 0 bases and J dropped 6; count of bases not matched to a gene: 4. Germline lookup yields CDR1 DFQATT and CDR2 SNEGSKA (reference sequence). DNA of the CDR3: TGCAGTGCTAGAGAACTTGGGACTAGCGAGCAGTACTTC. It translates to CSARELGTSEQYF.

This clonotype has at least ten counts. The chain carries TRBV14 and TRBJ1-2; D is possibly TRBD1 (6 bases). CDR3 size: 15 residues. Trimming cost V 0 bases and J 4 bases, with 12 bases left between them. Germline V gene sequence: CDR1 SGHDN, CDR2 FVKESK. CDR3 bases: TGTGCCAGCAGCCAAGATTCACAGGGACCCTATGGCTACACCTTC. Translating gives CASSQDSQGPYGYTF.

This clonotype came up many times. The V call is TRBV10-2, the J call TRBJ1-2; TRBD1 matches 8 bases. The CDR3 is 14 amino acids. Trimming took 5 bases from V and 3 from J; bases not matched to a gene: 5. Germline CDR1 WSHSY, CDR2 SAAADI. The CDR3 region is CASSKGQVDYGYTF. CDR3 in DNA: TGCGCCAGCAGTAAGGGACAGGTCGACTATGGCTACACCTTC.

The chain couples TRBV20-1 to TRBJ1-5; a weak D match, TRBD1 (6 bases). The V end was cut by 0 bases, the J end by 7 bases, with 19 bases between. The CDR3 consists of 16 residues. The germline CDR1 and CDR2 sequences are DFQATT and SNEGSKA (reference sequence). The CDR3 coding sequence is TGCAGTGCTAGAGATGACGGGGGGCCAGAGAACCAGCCCCAGCATTTT. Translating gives CSARDDGGPENQPQHF.

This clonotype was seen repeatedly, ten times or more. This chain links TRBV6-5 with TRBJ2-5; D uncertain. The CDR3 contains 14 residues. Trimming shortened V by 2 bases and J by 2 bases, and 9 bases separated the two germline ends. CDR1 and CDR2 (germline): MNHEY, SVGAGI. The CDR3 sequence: CASSYRHGQETQYF. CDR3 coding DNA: TGTGCCAGCAGTTACCGACACGGGCAAGAGACCCAGTACTTC.

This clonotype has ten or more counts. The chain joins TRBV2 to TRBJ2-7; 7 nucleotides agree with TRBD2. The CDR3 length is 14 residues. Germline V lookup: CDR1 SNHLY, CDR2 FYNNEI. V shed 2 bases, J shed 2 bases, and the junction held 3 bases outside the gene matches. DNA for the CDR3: TGTGCCAGCAGTGAACGTGCGGGGGCCTACGAGCAGTACTTC. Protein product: CASSERAGAYEQYF.

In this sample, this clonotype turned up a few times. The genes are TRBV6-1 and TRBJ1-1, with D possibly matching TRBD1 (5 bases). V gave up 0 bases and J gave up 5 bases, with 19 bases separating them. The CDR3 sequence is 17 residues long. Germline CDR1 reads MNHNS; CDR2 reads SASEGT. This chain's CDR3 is CASSEAGGRWRRTEAFF. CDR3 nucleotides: TGTGCCAGCAGTGAAGCGGGGGGACGGTGGAGAAGGACTGAAGCTTTCTTT.

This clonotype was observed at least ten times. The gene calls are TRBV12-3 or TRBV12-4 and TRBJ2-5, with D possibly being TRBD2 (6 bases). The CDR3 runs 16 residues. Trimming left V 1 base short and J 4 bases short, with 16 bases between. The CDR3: CASSLVGRGGGETQYF. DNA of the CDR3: TGTGCCAGCAGTTTAGTAGGGCGGGGAGGCGGAGAGACCCAGTACTTC.

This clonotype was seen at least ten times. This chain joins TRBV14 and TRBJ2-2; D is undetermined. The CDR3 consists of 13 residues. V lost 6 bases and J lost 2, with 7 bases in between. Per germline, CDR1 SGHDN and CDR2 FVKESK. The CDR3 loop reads CASSLINTGELFF. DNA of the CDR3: TGTGCCAGCAGTCTTATTAACACCGGGGAGCTGTTTTTT.

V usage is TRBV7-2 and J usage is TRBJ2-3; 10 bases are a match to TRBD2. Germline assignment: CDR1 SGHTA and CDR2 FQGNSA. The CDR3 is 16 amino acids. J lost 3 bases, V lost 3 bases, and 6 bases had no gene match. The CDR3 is CASSFFSGGRTDTQYF. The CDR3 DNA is TGTGCCAGCAGCTTCTTTAGCGGGGGGCGAACAGATACGCAGTATTTT.